A selection of T cell receptor beta chains follows, all from one sample in a study of blood T cells in healthy people across ages. TCRdb re-analysed the 5' RACE reads in MiXCR, keeping a single row per CDR3 protein. The table shows about 1.8 million distinct CDR3 sequences, with around 50% occurring only once. The sample comprised blood. Source of these receptors: a woman between 40 and 50 years old in good health. The CDR3 runs from the conserved cysteine through the conserved F or W. The order of the fields is J gene, clone size, V gene, D gene, CDR3 protein, CDR3 DNA. A D gene is named only where the DNA matches it firmly. The size field is filled for only some rows; it gives once, few, many or a size class.

>TRBJ2-1|.|TRBV18|TRBD2
CASSPRTSGLTYNEQFF
TGTGCCAGCTCACCGCGGACTAGCGGGCTAACCTACAATGAGCAGTTCTTC
>TRBJ1-6|.|TRBV29-1|TRBD1
CSVGDRVDSPLHF
TGCAGCGTTGGAGACAGGGTCGATTCACCCCTCCACTTT
>TRBJ1-6|.|TRBV6-6|TRBD1
CASSLRQGSPLHF
TGTGCCAGCAGCCTCCGACAGGGATCACCCCTCCACTTT
>TRBJ2-3|.|TRBV3-1|.
CASSHKTTDTQYF
TGTGCCAGCAGCCATAAAACAACAGATACGCAGTATTTT
>TRBJ2-2|.|TRBV12-3/TRBV12-4|.
CASSPTDVGNTGELFF
TGTGCCAGCAGTCCTACAGACGTGGGGAACACCGGGGAGCTGTTTTTT
>TRBJ2-1|.|TRBV6-2/TRBV6-3|TRBD1
CASILGQGAYGRGEQFF
TGTGCCAGCATTTTAGGACAGGGGGCATACGGACGGGGTGAGCAGTTCTTC
>TRBJ2-3|.|TRBV21-1|.
CASIQPRDGGRDTQYF
TGTGCCAGCATCCAACCCCGGGACGGGGGGCGGGATACGCAGTATTTT
>TRBJ2-5|.|TRBV24-1|.
CATSDLSRGMETQYF
TGTGCCACCAGTGATTTGAGTCGGGGGATGGAGACCCAGTACTTC
>TRBJ2-7|.|TRBV3-1|TRBD2
CASSQDFAAGGNYEQYF
TGTGCCAGCAGCCAAGATTTCGCAGCGGGGGGGAACTACGAGCAGTACTTC
>TRBJ1-1|.|TRBV7-2|.
CASSLQGPQNTEAFF
TGTGCCAGCAGCTTGCAGGGTCCGCAGAACACTGAAGCTTTCTTT
>TRBJ2-3|few|TRBV6-1|TRBD2
CASSRTSGGSSTDTQYF
TGTGCCAGCAGTCGGACTAGCGGGGGCTCTAGCACAGATACGCAGTATTTT
>TRBJ2-5|.|TRBV18|.
CAGSPPVLRETQYF
TGTGCCGGCTCACCACCGGTACTTCGGGAGACCCAGTACTTC
>TRBJ1-5|.|TRBV19|.
CASSIDARQPQHF
TGTGCCAGTAGTATAGATGCGCGACAGCCCCAGCATTTT
>TRBJ2-5|.|TRBV7-9|.
CASSSRGSGRRETQYF
TGTGCCAGCAGCTCCCGTGGTAGCGGACGAAGAGAGACCCAGTACTTC
>TRBJ2-7|few|TRBV7-9|.
CASSSFGGPYEQYF
TGTGCCAGCAGCTCGTTCGGGGGGCCATACGAGCAGTACTTC
>TRBJ2-5|.|TRBV29-1|TRBD1
CSAEPGGLETQYF
TGCAGCGCAGAACCAGGGGGCCTGGAGACCCAGTACTTC
>TRBJ2-1|.|TRBV20-1|TRBD2
CSAEDSGGAYNEQFF
TGCAGTGCTGAGGACAGCGGGGGAGCTTACAATGAGCAGTTCTTC
>TRBJ1-2|.|TRBV20-1|.
CSARDMGVVEGYTF
TGCAGTGCCAGAGATATGGGGGTGGTGGAGGGCTACACCTTC
>TRBJ2-5|.|TRBV4-1|.
CASSQDFMASGAQETQYF
TGCGCCAGCAGCCAAGACTTTATGGCGTCAGGGGCCCAAGAGACCCAGTACTTC
>TRBJ2-5|few|TRBV20-1|.
CSARDFVGTSLKQYF
TGCAGTGCTAGAGATTTTGTCGGGACATCACTCAAGCAGTACTTC
>TRBJ2-5|.|TRBV7-9|.
CASSTLDRRDQETQYF
TGTGCCAGCAGCACCTTGGACAGAAGGGACCAAGAGACCCAGTACTTT
>TRBJ1-2|.|TRBV7-9|TRBD1
CASSSDRVSNYGYTF
TGTGCCAGCAGCTCCGACAGGGTATCTAACTATGGCTACACCTTC
>TRBJ2-7|.|TRBV20-1|.
CSASARSEQYF
TGCAGTGCCAGCGCCCGATCCGAGCAGTACTTC